This TCR beta chain was identified in a study of cytomegalovirus exposure and HLA in healthy donors. General study points: Despite most TCR sequences being rare, some public TCRs occurred in many donors.

In regard to this clone: The antigen is undetermined.

Sequencing used immunoSEQ multiplex PCR; TCRdb keeps in-frame clones, though not all of them. The data contain 100,000 to 150,000 clones, about 89% of them seen just once; the ten biggest clones take up about 2%. The specimen was PBMCs. This receptor was taken from a young woman in good health and CMV-seronegative.

Here the CDR3 DNA reads TGTGCCAGCAGCCCAGCAGGGGGCCATCAGCCCCAGCATTTT. Amino acid sequence: CASSPAGGHQPQHF. J is TRBJ1-5 and V is TRBV6-5; 8 nucleotides align to TRBD1. V gave up 6 bases and J gave up 5 bases; unmatched junction bases: 6. The CDR3 runs to 14 residues. CDR1 is MNHEY and CDR2 is SVGAGI in the germline V gene.